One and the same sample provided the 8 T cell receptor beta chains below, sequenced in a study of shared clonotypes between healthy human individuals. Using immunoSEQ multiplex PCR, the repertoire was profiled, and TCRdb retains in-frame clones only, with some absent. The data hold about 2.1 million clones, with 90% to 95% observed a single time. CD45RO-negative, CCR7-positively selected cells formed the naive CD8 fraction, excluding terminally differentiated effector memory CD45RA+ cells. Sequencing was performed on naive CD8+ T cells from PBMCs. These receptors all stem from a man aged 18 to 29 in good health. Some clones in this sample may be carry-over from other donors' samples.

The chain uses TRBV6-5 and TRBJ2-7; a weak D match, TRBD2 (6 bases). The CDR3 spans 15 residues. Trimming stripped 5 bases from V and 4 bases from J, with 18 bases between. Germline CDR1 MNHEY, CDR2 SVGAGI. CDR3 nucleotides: TGTGCCAGCAGTATCCGGGACTTCCCTATTTACGAGCAGTACTTC. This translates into CASSIRDFPIYEQYF.

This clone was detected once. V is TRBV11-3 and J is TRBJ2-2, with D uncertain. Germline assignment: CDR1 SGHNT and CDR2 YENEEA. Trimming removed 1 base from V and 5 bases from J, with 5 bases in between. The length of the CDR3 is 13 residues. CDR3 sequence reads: CASSLGETGELFF. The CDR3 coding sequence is TGTGCCAGCAGCTTAGGAGAGACCGGGGAGCTGTTTTTT.

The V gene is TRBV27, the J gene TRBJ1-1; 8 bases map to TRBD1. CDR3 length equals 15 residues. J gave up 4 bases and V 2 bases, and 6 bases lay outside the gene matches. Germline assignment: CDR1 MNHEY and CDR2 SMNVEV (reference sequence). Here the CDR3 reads CASSLNRGVGTEAFF. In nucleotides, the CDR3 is TGTGCCAGCAGTTTAAACAGGGGGGTTGGCACTGAAGCTTTCTTT.

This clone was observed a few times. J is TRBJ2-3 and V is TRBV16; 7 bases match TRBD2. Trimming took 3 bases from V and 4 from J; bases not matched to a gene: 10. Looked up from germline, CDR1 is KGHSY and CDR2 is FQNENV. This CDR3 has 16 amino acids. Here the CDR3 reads CASSQSLRDYADTQYF. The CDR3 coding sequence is TGTGCCAGCAGCCAGTCACTCCGGGACTATGCAGATACGCAGTATTTT.

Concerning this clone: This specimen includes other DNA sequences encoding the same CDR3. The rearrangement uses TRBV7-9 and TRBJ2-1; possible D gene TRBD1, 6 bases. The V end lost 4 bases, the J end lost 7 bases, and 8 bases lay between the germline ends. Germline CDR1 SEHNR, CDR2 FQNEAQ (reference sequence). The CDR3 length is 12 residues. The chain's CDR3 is CASSSGTNEQFF. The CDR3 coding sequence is TGTGCCAGCAGCTCCGGGACAAATGAGCAGTTCTTC.

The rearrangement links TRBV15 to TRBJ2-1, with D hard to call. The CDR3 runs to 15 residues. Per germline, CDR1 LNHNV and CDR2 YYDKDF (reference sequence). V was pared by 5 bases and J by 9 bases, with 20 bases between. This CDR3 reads CATSPLWSSTFEQFF. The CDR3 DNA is TGTGCCACCAGCCCGCTGTGGTCCAGTACTTTTGAGCAGTTCTTC. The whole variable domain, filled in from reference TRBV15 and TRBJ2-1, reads DAMVIQNPRYQVTQFGKPVTLSCSQTLNHNVMYWYQQKSSQAPKLLFHYYDKDFNNEADTPDNFQSRRPNTSFCFLDIRSPGLGDTAMYLCATSPLWSSTFEQFFGPGTRLTVL.

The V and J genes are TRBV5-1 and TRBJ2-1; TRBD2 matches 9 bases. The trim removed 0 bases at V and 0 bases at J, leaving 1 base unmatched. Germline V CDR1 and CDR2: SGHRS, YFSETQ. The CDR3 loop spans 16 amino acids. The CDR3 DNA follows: TGCGCCAGCAGCTTGGGACTAGCGGCCTCCTACAATGAGCAGTTCTTC. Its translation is CASSLGLAASYNEQFF.

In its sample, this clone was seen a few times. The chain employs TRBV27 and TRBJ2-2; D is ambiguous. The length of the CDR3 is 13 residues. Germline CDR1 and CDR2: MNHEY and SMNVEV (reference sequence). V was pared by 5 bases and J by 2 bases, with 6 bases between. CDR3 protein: CASSPHNTGELFF. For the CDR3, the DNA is TGTGCCAGCAGTCCCCATAACACCGGGGAGCTGTTTTTT.